This passage covers 23 T cell receptor beta chains from one sample sequenced in a study of shared clonotypes between healthy human individuals. The table came from immunoSEQ multiplex PCR; TCRdb's copy has only in-frame clones and leaves some out. The sample contains around 450,000 clones, 79% of which appear only once. Specimen: PBMCs. The receptor source for this set is a woman aged 40 to 49 in good health. Some clones in this sample may be carry-over from other donors' samples.

The chain combines TRBV7-7 with TRBJ2-5, with no clear D. The V gene's germline CDR1 is SSHAT and CDR2 FNYEAQ (reference sequence). V gave up 5 bases and J gave up 3 bases, with 13 bases separating them. The CDR3 is made up of 14 amino acids. In DNA form, the CDR3 reads TGTGCCAGCAGCACCGATCCCGGAAAAGAGACCCAGTACTTC. Its translation: CASSTDPGKETQYF.

The chain couples TRBV18 to TRBJ2-5; D is unresolved. V lost 5 bases, J lost 3 bases, and 7 bases lay in between. Germline V gives CDR1 KGHSH, CDR2 LQKENI. The CDR3 totals 12 residues. DNA for the CDR3: TGTGCCAGCTCAGGTTTGGAAGAGACCCAGTACTTC. Protein: CASSGLEETQYF.

The chain couples TRBV9 to TRBJ1-1, with D possibly matching TRBD1 (6 bases). The CDR3 extends over 14 amino acids. V was cut by 4 bases and J by 1 base, with 11 bases left in between. The germline V gene encodes CDR1 SGDLS and CDR2 YYNGEE. Here the CDR3 DNA reads TGTGCCAGCAGCAGGGGGGACCGGAACACTGAAGCTTTCTTT. Translation: CASSRGDRNTEAFF.

The chain couples TRBV19 to TRBJ1-2; 7 nucleotides align to TRBD1. This CDR3 has 14 residues. CDR1 LNHDA and CDR2 SQIVND come from the germline V gene (reference sequence). J was trimmed by 5 bases and V by 5 bases; bases with no gene match: 8. This chain's CDR3 is CASSPQGEAYGYTF. In nucleotides, the CDR3 is TGTGCCAGTAGTCCCCAGGGGGAGGCTTATGGCTACACCTTC.

The rearrangement uses TRBV15 and TRBJ2-5, with 11 bases lining up with TRBD2. The J call is uncertain, as TRBJ2-7 better fits the DNA end. Germline-derived CDR1 and CDR2 are LNHNV and YYDKDF (reference sequence). There are 15 residues in the CDR3. CDR3 nucleotides: TGTGCCACCAGCAGAGATGTCCTAGCGGGAGGCGAGCAGTACTTC. It specifies CATSRDVLAGGEQYF.

This CDR3 is CASSPRTGGGYGYTF. The CDR3 nucleotides read TGTGCCAGCAGCCCCCGGACAGGGGGAGGCTATGGCTACACCTTC. The chain links TRBV7-2 to TRBJ1-2; 10 bases align to TRBD1. CDR1 SGHTA and CDR2 FQGNSA come from the germline V gene. V was clipped by 5 bases and J by 4 bases; unmatched bases: 7. The CDR3 totals 15 residues. Combining the CDR3 with reference TRBV7-2 and TRBJ1-2 gives the whole variable domain GAGVSQSPSNKVTEKGKDVELRCDPISGHTALYWYRQSLGQGLEFLIYFQGNSAPDKSGLPSDRFSAERTGGSVSTLTIQRTQQEDSAVYLCASSPRTGGGYGYTFGSGTRLTVV.

Of note for this clone: One junction end disagrees with the germline gene, perhaps due to a read error. The chain employs TRBV7-7 and TRBJ2-5, with D maybe TRBD1 (5 bases). CDR3 length equals 15 residues. CDR1 and CDR2 from the germline V gene are SSHAT and FNYEAQ (reference sequence). CDR3 amino acids: CASTLGAGRRETQYF. In DNA form, the CDR3 reads TGTGCTAGCACCCTAGGTGCAGGGCGGCGGGAGACCCAGTACTTC. The complete variable domain, with remaining parts taken from reference TRBV7-7 and TRBJ2-5, reads GAGVSQSPRYKVTKRGQDVTLRCDPISSHATLYWYQQALGQGPEFLTYFNYEAQPDKSGLPSDRFSAERPEGSISTLTIQRTEQRDSAMYRCASTLGAGRRETQYFGPGTRLLVL.

This clone was counted once. This sequence joins TRBV11-3 and TRBJ2-1; 7 bases align to TRBD2. The V segment lost 8 bases and the J segment 5 bases; nucleotides outside the gene matches: 3. The germline V gene encodes CDR1 SGHNT and CDR2 YENEEA. The CDR3 is 12 residues long. Here the CDR3 reads CASGREDNEQFF. The CDR3 region has the DNA TGTGCCAGCGGGAGGGAGGACAATGAGCAGTTCTTC. The full variable domain, its missing parts supplied by reference TRBV11-3 and TRBJ2-1, is EAGVVQSPRYKIIEKKQPVAFWCNPISGHNTLYWYLQNLGQGPELLIRYENEEAVDDSQLPKDRFSAERLKGVDSTLKIQPAELGDSAVYLCASGREDNEQFFGPGTRLTVL.

V gene TRBV7-6 combines with J gene TRBJ2-3, with TRBD1 matching over 7 bases. After removal of 5 bases from V and 4 bases from J, the junction contained 6 bases not matched to a gene. Germline V lookup: CDR1 SGHVS, CDR2 FNYEAQ. CDR3 length: 14 residues. CDR3 bases: TGTGCCAGCAGCCCACCAGACAGGGCAGATACGCAGTATTTT. Its protein product is CASSPPDRADTQYF.

This rearrangement joins TRBV13 to TRBJ2-7; D is unresolved. The germline V and J ends were trimmed by 0 bases and 0 bases, with 6 bases remaining between them. The CDR3 has 14 amino acids. Germline CDR1 is PRHDT and CDR2 is FYEKMQ (reference sequence). The CDR3 loop reads CASSLGQSSYEQYF. CDR3 nucleotides: TGTGCCAGCAGCTTAGGGCAGAGCTCCTACGAGCAGTACTTC.

The J gene is TRBJ2-7, the V gene TRBV25-1; TRBD2 matches at 9 bases. Germline lookup yields CDR1 MGHDK and CDR2 SYGVNS. J was trimmed by 1 base and V by 1 base; bases with no gene match: 11. The length of the CDR3 is 18 residues. The CDR3 DNA sequence: TGTGCCAGCAGTGAATCAGGGGGACTAGCAGCGAGATCCTACGAGCAGTACTTC. Translated, it gives CASSESGGLAARSYEQYF.

The V gene is TRBV7-2, the J gene TRBJ1-5; no reliable D call. The V and J ends lost 4 bases and 3 bases respectively, with 16 bases between them. The CDR3 loop spans 16 amino acids. The germline V gene encodes CDR1 SGHTA and CDR2 FQGNSA. The CDR3 bases are TGTGCCAGCAGCTCCTCGTTCACAGCCTACAATCAGCCCCAGCATTTT. As protein: CASSSSFTAYNQPQHF.

The gene calls are TRBV25-1 and TRBJ2-1, with TRBD2 matching 12 bases. Germline assignment: CDR1 MGHDK and CDR2 SYGVNS. The CDR3 is made up of 16 amino acids. V dropped 1 base and J dropped 2; count of bases not matched to a gene: 0. The CDR3 is CASSESSGRAYNEQFF. CDR3 nucleotide sequence: TGTGCCAGCAGTGAATCTAGCGGGAGGGCCTACAATGAGCAGTTCTTC.

The rearrangement uses TRBV30 and TRBJ1-1; D is perhaps TRBD1 (6 bases). CDR3 length: 13 amino acids. CDR1 is GTSNPN, CDR2 SVGIG, per germline (reference sequence). The V end was cut by 5 bases, the J end by 4 bases, with 14 bases between. Here the CDR3 DNA reads TGTGCCTGGCGCGAGACAGGATCCACTGAAGCTTTCTTT. Translation gives CAWRETGSTEAFF.

This clone was recorded only once. The gene calls are TRBV19 and TRBJ1-1, with unresolved D. The CDR3 is 14 residues long. V gave up 6 bases and J gave up 2 bases, with 13 bases separating them. Germline V lookup: CDR1 LNHDA, CDR2 SQIVND (reference sequence). This chain's CDR3 is CASRTPRGNTEAFF. The CDR3 DNA is TGTGCCAGTAGGACCCCGAGAGGAAACACTGAAGCTTTCTTT.

The chain has TRBV27 and TRBJ2-3, with 10 nucleotides matching TRBD1. CDR3 size: 17 residues. The trim removed 5 bases at V and 0 bases at J, leaving 8 bases unmatched. Germline assignment: CDR1 MNHEY and CDR2 SMNVEV (reference sequence). CDR3 coding DNA: TGTGCCAGCAGTCGCCGGGACAGGGGCTCTAGCACAGATACGCAGTATTTT. It yields the protein CASSRRDRGSSTDTQYF.

The chain carries TRBV28 and TRBJ2-7; 7 bases map to TRBD2. The CDR3 extends over 16 amino acids. Germline V gene lookup returns CDR1 MDHEN and CDR2 SYDVKM. J gave up 2 bases and V 3 bases, and 10 bases lay outside the gene matches. CDR3 region: CASSFALAVLTYEQYF. The CDR3 DNA sequence: TGTGCCAGCAGTTTCGCCCTAGCGGTACTCACCTACGAGCAGTACTTC. Full variable domain (remainder filled in from reference TRBV28 and TRBJ2-7): DVKVTQSSRYLVKRTGEKVFLECVQDMDHENMFWYRQDPGLGLRLIYFSYDVKMKEKGDIPEGYSVSREKKERFSLILESASTNQTSMYLCASSFALAVLTYEQYFGPGTRLTVT.

The rearrangement uses TRBV28 and TRBJ2-7; D is perhaps TRBD1 (5 bases). CDR1 is MDHEN, CDR2 SYDVKM, per germline. The length of the CDR3 is 15 residues. Trimming shortened V by 5 bases and J by 5 bases, and 19 bases separated the two germline ends. CDR3: CASSPPGIRIDEQYF. In DNA, the CDR3 is TGTGCCAGCAGTCCACCAGGGATTCGGATCGACGAGCAGTACTTC.

This chain uses TRBV5-1 with TRBJ2-1, with 7 bases lining up with TRBD1. V lost 0 bases, J lost 7 bases, and 7 bases stayed unmatched. Germline V CDR1 and CDR2: SGHRS, YFSETQ. This CDR3 comprises 15 residues. Here the CDR3 DNA reads TGCGCCAGCAGCTTGGAACAGGGGACGGGGAATGAGCAGTTCTTC. Translated: CASSLEQGTGNEQFF.

This clone was observed a few times. The CDR3: CASSPGYGEKLFF. The CDR3 bases are TGTGCCAGCTCACCCGGGTATGGAGAAAAACTGTTTTTT. The chain uses TRBV18 and TRBJ1-4; D gene uncertain. CDR1 KGHSH and CDR2 LQKENI come from the germline V gene. V was trimmed by 3 bases and J by 8 bases, leaving 10 bases between them. This CDR3 has 13 amino acids.

V is TRBV7-9 and J is TRBJ2-2; no reliable D call. The V end was cut by 1 base, the J end by 4 bases, with 7 bases between. CDR3 length: 14 amino acids. Germline V gene sequence: CDR1 SEHNR, CDR2 FQNEAQ (reference sequence). The CDR3 nucleotides are TGTGCCAGCAGCTTAGAACGGGTCACCGGGGAGCTGTTTTTT. Its translation: CASSLERVTGELFF.

This clone was seen once. This chain uses TRBV4-1 with TRBJ1-5, with D possibly TRBD1 on 5 matching bases. The CDR3 loop spans 16 amino acids. V was shortened by 3 bases and J by 1 base, with 13 bases between the two germline ends. Germline assignment: CDR1 MGHRA and CDR2 YSYEKL. In nucleotides, the CDR3 is TGCGCCAGCAGCCAGGGGGATGCGTTCAGCAATCAGCCCCAGCATTTT. It is translated as CASSQGDAFSNQPQHF.

The chain is built from TRBV6-5 and TRBJ1-1; D is unclear. Trimming removed 0 bases at V and 0 bases at J, with 11 bases between. The germline V gene encodes CDR1 MNHEY and CDR2 SVGAGI. This CDR3 is built from 16 residues. The CDR3 nucleotides are TGTGCCAGCAGTTACTCTTTTGGGCGGATGAACACTGAAGCTTTCTTT. This translates into CASSYSFGRMNTEAFF.